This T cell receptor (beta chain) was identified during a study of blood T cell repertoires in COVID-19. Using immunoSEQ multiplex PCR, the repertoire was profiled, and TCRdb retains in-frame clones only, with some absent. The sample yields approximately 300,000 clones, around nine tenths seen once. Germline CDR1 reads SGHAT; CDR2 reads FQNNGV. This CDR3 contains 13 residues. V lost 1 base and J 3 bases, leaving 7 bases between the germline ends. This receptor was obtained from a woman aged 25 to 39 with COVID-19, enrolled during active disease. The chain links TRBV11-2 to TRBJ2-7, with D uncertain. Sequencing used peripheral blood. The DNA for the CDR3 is TGTGCCAGCAGCTTAGGCAGGTACTACGAGCAGTACTTC. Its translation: CASSLGRYYEQYF.